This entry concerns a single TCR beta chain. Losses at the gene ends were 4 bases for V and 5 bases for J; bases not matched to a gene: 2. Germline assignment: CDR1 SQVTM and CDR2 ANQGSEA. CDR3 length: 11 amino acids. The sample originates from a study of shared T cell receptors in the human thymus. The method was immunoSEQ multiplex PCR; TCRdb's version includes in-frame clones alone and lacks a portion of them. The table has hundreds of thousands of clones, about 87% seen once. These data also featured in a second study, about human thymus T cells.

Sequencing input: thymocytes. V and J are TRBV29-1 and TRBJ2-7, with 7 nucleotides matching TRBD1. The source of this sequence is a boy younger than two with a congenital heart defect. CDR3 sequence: CSVVTGNEQYF. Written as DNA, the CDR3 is TGCAGCGTTGTGACAGGGAACGAGCAGTACTTC.